This T cell receptor beta chain comes out of a study of cytotoxic CD8 clonotypes in ibrutinib-treated CLL. Overall study context: Response specimens were obtained following a median treatment duration of approximately 12 months, with a range of 6 to 36.

The CDR3 has 16 amino acids. Profiled with immunoSEQ multiplex PCR; TCRdb holds only in-frame clones, not every one. The sample contains 150,000 to 200,000 clones, 81% of which appear only once. This clone was seen a handful of times. This rearrangement joins TRBV21-1 to TRBJ2-2; the tabulated D call, TRBD2, remains unverified against the DNA. TRBV21-1 is a known pseudogene. The sequence came from a human donor with chronic lymphocytic leukemia. Sequencing was performed on PBMCs, taken after 12 months of ibrutinib treatment. This chain's CDR3 is CASSKQRTVYTGELFF. The CDR3, as DNA: TGTGCCAGCAGCAAACAGAGGACTGTCTACACCGGGGAGCTGTTTTTT.